This TCR beta chain appears in the sequencing data of a study of T cells in Graves' hyperthyroidism and ophthalmopathy (dated by TCRdb to 2018 to 2020). Regarding the complete study: Peripheral blood was sampled at the time of initial diagnosis, prior to any treatment. To identify TCR V-J signatures that set the groups apart, the researchers used a discovery cohort of 100 patients, made up of roughly 45 with Graves' ophthalmopathy and about 60 with stable Graves' hyperthyroidism. Prospective prediction of ophthalmopathy was tested in an independent validation cohort consisting of fewer than 20 hyperthyroidism patients and some 16 patients who later progressed to ophthalmopathy. The approximately 98 discovery patients were randomly divided into training and test sets at a 7:3 ratio. In roughly six Graves' hyperthyroidism patients, the study also compared T-cell repertoires from thyroid tissue with T-cell repertoires from blood. Following sampling, methimazole starting at 30 mg daily was given to hyperthyroidism patients, and high-dose intravenous methylprednisolone was given to ophthalmopathy patients. TCR Vbeta CDR3 sequencing of some 140 peripheral blood samples (under 45 ophthalmopathy, over 70 hyperthyroidism and some 17 progressor patients) is reported in the paper. What the study reported, not specific to this receptor: Ophthalmopathy was separated from stable hyperthyroidism by a 13 V-J signature model, with 85% to 90% sensitivity and roughly 81% specificity obtained in cross-validation and 80%/75% obtained in testing. In validation, progression to ophthalmopathy was predicted by the model with almost 71% sensitivity and 72.22% specificity, a median of 6.5 months before onset. No statistical method was used to set the sample size in advance, and investigators knew the group allocation. Most expanded thyroid clonotypes (frequency above 0.001) were also detected in blood, suggesting blood repertoires may reflect thyroid immune responses.

As to this clonotype: The antigen it binds to is not known. No much larger clonotype is one base removed from it; base qualities were not supplied.

CDR1 and CDR2, per the germline V gene, are SGHRS and YFSETQ. The CDR3 numbers 19 residues from cysteine through phenylalanine. CDR3 DNA only is kept here, 57 bases in frame from base 1. The V end loses 1 base and the J end loses 6 bases, and a stretch of 26 bases separates them. TCR beta CDR3 regions were amplified from RNA transcripts. The TCR CDR3 was subjected to a first round of RT-PCR using the HTBI primer set and the Qiagen OneStep RT-PCR kit. The libraries were constructed in a second round of multiplex PCR and then size-selected and purified. The libraries were sequenced on an Illumina HiSeq2000 using paired-end 100 bp reads. Per the original workflow: Raw data were processed with SOAPnuke, discarding reads with adapters, uncalled bases, mean Phred below 15, or no exact constant-primer or identifier match. COPE v1.2.5 was used to merge high-quality paired reads, and clonotypes were defined as unique nucleotide sequences. Clonotypes were aligned to IMGT TRBV, TRBD and TRBJ reference segments using MiTCR v1.1. Analysis was restricted to V-J combinations with a frequency above 0.0001, which covered over 98% of repertoires. The TCS score was defined as F50 (clonal expansion) divided by E x V (chaos), with BLOSUM62-based TCRdist calculated between CDR3 peptides within each V-J. Welch's t-statistics and random forest reduced around 510 V-J features to 13, which were used in a naive Bayes classifier (R e1071). Through fastp at Q25 and MiXCR, TCRdb rebuilt clones from the public reads, retaining in-frame beta chains. A single entry per CDR3 protein holds the most common genes and DNA from its merged rows. None of the V and J calls come from the authors' own analysis; TCRdb made them. A total of over 150,000 distinct CDR3 sequences appear in this sample, roughly a sixth of them only once. The leading ten clones occupy roughly 55% of the sample.

Graves' hyperthyroidism was defined as stable when no progression to ophthalmopathy occurred over 18 months of follow-up. Hyperthyroidism patients were newly diagnosed, with disease duration under 2 months, and aged 18 to 65 years. Exclusion was applied to patients with uncontrolled infections, other autoimmune diseases, pregnancy or lactation. Diagnoses relied on clinical symptoms, serum thyroxine and TRAb, thyroid ultrasound and orbital computed tomography. PBMCs were separated from roughly 10 ml of fresh peripheral blood using Ficoll-Paque density gradient centrifugation. Total RNA was extracted with Trizol reagent, and quality was checked on an Agilent 2100 Bioanalyzer.

The chain employs TRBV5-1 and TRBJ2-1; TRBD2 is a weak D gene call, 6 bases matching. This clonotype was sampled from a woman aged 50 to 60 with Graves' hyperthyroidism. Sequencing input: blood. The DNA sequence is given as TGCGCCAGCAGCTTGTGGGTCTCTACTAGCCACCGAGCCTTCAATGAGCAGTTCTTC. Its protein reads: CASSLWVSTSHRAFNEQFF.